This T cell receptor beta chain stems from a study of CD8 T cells in ankylosing spondylitis. One entry per CDR3 protein results from TCRdb running MiXCR on the 5' RACE reads. The sample lists about 240,000 distinct CDR3 sequences, over 8.5% occurring once. General observations from the study: Disease-associated clones were reportedly significantly overrepresented in matched ankylosing spondylitis synovial fluid.

The CDR3 is 14 amino acids. V lost 6 bases to trimming and J lost 6 bases, with 15 bases between them. This clonotype came up many times. Its antigen is undetermined. This chain connects TRBV12-3 or TRBV12-4 to TRBJ2-1, with D possibly called TRBD1 or TRBD2 (5 bases each). The source material was blood, either unsorted or a sorted T cell fraction (not recorded which). The clonotype comes from a male donor with ankylosing spondylitis or in good health (not recorded which). The CDR3 is CASSGTVGLNEQFF. CDR3 coding DNA: TGTGCCAGCAGCGGGACGGTAGGTCTCAATGAGCAGTTCTTC.